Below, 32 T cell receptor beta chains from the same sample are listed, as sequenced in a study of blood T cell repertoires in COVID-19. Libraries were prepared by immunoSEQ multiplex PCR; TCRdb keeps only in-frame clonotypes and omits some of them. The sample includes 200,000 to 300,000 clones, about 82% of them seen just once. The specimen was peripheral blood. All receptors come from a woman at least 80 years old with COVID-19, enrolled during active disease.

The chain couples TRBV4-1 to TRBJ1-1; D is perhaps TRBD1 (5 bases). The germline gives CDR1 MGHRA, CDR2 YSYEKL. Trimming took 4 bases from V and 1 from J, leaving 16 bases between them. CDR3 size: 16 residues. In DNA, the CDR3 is TGCGCCAGCAGCCCGCTATGGGGCCCTACGAACACTGAAGCTTTCTTT. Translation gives CASSPLWGPTNTEAFF.

CDR3 residues: CASSPWGRGNTGELFF. The CDR3 DNA follows: TGTGCCAGTAGTCCCTGGGGGCGCGGGAACACCGGGGAGCTGTTTTTT. The gene calls are TRBV19 and TRBJ2-2; D is perhaps TRBD1 (6 bases). Germline-derived CDR1 and CDR2 are LNHDA and SQIVND (reference sequence). The CDR3 is 16 residues long. Trimming left V 5 bases short and J 1 base short, with 14 bases between.

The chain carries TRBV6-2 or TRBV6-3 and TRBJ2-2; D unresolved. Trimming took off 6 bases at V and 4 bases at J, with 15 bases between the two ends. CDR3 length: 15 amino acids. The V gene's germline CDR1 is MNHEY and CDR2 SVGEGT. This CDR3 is CASSTQARSTGELFF. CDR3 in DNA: TGTGCCAGCAGCACTCAGGCCAGAAGCACCGGGGAGCTGTTTTTT.

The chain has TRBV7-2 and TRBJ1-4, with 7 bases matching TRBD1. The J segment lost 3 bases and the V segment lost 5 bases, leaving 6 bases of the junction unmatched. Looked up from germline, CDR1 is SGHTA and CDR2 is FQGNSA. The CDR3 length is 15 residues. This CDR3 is CASSQGGTANEKLFF. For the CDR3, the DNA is TGTGCCAGCAGCCAAGGGGGCACCGCTAATGAAAAACTGTTTTTT.

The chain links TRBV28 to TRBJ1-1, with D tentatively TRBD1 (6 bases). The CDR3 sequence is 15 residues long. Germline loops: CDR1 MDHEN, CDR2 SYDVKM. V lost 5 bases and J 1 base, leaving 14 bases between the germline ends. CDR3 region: CASSTGETGNTEAFF. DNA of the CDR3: TGTGCCAGCAGTACCGGAGAGACAGGGAACACTGAAGCTTTCTTT.

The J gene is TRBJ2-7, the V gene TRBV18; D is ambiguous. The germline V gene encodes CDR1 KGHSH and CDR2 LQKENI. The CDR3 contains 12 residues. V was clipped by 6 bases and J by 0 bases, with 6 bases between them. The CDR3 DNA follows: TGTGCCAGCTCGCCTAGCTCCTACGAGCAGTACTTC. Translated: CASSPSSYEQYF.

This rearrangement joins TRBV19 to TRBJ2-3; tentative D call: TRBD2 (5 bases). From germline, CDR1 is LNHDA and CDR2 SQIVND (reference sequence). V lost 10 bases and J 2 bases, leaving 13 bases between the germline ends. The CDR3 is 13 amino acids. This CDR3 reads CATKRRDTDTQYF. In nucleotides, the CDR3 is TGTGCCACTAAGCGGAGAGACACAGATACGCAGTATTTT.

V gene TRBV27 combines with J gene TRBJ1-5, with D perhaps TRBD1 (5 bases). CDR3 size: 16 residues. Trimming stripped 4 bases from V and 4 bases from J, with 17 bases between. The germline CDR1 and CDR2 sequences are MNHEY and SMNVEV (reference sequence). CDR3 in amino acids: CASSSGLLEGNQPQHF. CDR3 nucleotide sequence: TGTGCCAGCAGTTCGGGCCTTTTGGAGGGGAATCAGCCCCAGCATTTT.

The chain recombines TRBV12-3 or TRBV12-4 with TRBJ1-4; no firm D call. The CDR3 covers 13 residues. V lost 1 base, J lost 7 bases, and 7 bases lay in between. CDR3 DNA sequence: TGTGCCAGCAGTTTAGATATTGTTGAAAAACTGTTTTTT. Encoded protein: CASSLDIVEKLFF.

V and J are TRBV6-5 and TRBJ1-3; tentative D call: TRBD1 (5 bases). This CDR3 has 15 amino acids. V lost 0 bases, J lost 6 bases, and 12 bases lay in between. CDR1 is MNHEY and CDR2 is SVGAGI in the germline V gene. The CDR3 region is CASSYSEGKTNTIYF. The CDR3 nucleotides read TGTGCCAGCAGTTACTCGGAGGGGAAGACAAACACCATATATTTT.

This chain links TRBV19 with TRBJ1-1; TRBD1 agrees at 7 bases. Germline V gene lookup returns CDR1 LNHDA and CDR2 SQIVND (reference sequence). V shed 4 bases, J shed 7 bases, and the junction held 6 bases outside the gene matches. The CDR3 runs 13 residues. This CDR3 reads CASSTMGQLEAFF. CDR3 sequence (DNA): TGTGCCAGTAGTACAATGGGACAGCTTGAAGCTTTCTTT.

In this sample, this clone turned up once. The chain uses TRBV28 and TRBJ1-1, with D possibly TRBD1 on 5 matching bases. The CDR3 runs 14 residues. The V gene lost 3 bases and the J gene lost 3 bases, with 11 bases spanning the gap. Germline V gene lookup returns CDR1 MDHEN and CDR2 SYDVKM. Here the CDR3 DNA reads TGTGCCAGCAGTTTGGGGCAGACTTACACTGAAGCTTTCTTT. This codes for CASSLGQTYTEAFF.

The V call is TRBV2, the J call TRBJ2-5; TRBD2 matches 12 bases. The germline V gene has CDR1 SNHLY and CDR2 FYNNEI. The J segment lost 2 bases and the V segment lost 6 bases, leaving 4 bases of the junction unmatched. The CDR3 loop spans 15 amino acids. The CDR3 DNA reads TGTGCCAGCAGGGCGACTAGCGGGGGACAAGAGACCCAGTACTTC. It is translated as CASRATSGGQETQYF.

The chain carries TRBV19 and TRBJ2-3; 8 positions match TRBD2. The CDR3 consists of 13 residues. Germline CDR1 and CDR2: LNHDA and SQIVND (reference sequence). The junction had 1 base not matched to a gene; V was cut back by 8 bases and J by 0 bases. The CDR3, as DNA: TGTGCCAGTTCGGGGGGGAGCACAGATACGCAGTATTTT. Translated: CASSGGSTDTQYF.

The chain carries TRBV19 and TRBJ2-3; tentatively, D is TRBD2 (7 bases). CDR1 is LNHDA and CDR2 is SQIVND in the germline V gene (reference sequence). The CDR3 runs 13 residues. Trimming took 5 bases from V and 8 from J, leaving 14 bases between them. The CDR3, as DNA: TGTGCCAGTAGTTCGACCGGGGGGCGTACGCAGTATTTT. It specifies CASSSTGGRTQYF.

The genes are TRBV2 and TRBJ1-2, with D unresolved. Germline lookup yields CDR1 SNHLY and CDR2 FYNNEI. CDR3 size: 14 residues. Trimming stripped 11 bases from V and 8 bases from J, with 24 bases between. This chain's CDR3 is CACMVGEATSGYTF. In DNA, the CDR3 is TGTGCCTGCATGGTAGGAGAGGCAACGAGCGGCTACACCTTC.

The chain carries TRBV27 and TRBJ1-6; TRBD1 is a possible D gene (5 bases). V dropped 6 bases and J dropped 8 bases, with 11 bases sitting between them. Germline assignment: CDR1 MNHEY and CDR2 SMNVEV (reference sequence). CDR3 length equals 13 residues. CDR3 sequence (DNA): TGTGCCAGCAGGACAGATCCCTATTCACCCCTCCACTTT. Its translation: CASRTDPYSPLHF.

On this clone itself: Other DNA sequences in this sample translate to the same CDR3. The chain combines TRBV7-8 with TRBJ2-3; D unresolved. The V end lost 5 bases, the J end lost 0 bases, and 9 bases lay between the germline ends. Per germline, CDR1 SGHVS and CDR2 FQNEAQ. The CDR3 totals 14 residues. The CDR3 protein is CASSPRASTDTQYF. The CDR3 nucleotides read TGTGCCAGCAGCCCTCGCGCTAGCACAGATACGCAGTATTTT.

The CDR3 loop is CASSHLGGTSTDTQYF. The CDR3, as DNA: TGTGCCAGCAGCCATCTCGGGGGAACTAGCACAGATACGCAGTATTTT. This rearrangement joins TRBV14 to TRBJ2-3, with TRBD2 as a possible D gene (6 bases). CDR3 length equals 16 residues. Trimming took 3 bases from V and 0 from J, leaving 13 bases between them. The germline CDR1 and CDR2 sequences are SGHDN and FVKESK.

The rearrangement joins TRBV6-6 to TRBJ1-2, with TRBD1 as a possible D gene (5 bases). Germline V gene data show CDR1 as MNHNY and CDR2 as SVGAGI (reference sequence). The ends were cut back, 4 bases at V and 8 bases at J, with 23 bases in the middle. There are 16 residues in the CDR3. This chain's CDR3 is CASSFKSRTWVEGYTF. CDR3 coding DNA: TGTGCCAGCAGTTTTAAATCCAGGACATGGGTAGAGGGCTACACCTTC.

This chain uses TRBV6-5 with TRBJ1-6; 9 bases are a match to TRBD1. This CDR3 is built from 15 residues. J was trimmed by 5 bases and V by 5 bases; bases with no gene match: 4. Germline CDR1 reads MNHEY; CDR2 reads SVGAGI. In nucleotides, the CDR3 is TGTGCCAGCAGTCGACAGGGGGTTGATAATTCACCCCTCCACTTT. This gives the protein CASSRQGVDNSPLHF.

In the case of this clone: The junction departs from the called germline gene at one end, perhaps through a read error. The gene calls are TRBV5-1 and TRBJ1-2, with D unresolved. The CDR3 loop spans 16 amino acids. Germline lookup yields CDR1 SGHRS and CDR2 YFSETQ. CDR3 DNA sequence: TGCGCCAGCAGCACTCAGGCAGGCGTGATTGTCGATGGCCACACCTTC. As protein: CASSTQAGVIVDGHTF.

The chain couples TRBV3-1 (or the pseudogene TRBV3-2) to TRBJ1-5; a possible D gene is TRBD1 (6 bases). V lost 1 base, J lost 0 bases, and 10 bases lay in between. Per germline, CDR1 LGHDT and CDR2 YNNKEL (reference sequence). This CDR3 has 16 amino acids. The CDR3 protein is CASSQGDKNSNQPQHF. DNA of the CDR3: TGTGCCAGCAGCCAAGGGGACAAAAATAGCAATCAGCCCCAGCATTTT.

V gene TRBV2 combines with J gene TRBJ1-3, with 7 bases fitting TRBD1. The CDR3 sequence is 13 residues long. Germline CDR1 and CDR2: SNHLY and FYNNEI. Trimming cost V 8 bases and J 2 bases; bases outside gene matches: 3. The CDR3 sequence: CASVRGPGNTIYF. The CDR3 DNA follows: TGTGCCAGCGTAAGGGGGCCTGGAAACACCATATATTTT.

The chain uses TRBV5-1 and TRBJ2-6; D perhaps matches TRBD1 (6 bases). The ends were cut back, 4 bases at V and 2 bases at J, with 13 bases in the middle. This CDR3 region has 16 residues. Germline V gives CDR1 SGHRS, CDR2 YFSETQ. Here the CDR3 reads CASSTNRVPGANVLTF. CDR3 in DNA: TGCGCCAGCAGCACGAACAGGGTACCTGGGGCCAACGTCCTGACTTTC. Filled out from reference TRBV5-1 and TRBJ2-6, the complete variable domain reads KAGVTQTPRYLIKTRGQQVTLSCSPISGHRSVSWYQQTPGQGLQFLFEYFSETQRNKGNFPGRFSGRQFSNSRSEMNVSTLELGDSALYLCASSTNRVPGANVLTFGAGSRLTVL.

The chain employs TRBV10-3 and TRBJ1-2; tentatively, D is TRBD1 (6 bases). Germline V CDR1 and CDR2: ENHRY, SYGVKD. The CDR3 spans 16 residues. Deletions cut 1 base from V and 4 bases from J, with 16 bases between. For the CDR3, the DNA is TGTGCCATCAGTGAGTTCACCCACAGGGCGGGCTATGGCTACACCTTC. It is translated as CAISEFTHRAGYGYTF.

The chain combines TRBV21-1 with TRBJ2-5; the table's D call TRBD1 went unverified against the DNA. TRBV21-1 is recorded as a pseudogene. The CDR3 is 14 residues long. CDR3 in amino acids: CASSKGRHQETQYF. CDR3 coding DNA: TGTGCCAGCAGCAAGGGCCGGCACCAAGAGACCCAGTACTTC.

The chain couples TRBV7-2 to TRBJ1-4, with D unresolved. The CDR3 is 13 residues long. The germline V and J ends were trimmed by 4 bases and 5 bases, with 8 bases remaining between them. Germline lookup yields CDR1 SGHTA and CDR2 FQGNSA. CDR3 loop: CASSSGKNEKLFF. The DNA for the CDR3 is TGTGCCAGCAGCTCCGGGAAAAATGAAAAACTGTTTTTT.

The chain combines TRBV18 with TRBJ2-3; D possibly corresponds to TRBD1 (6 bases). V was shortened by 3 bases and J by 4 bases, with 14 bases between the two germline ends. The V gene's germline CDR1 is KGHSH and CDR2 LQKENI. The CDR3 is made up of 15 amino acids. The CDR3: CASSPGTPVADTQYF. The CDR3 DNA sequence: TGTGCCAGCTCACCCGGGACACCTGTGGCAGATACGCAGTATTTT.

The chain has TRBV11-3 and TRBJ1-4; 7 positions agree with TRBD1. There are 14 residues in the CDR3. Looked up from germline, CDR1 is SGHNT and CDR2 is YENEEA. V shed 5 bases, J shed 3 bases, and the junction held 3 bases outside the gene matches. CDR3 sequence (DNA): TGTGCCAGCAGCGTGACAGGGCCTAATGAAAAACTGTTTTTT. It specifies CASSVTGPNEKLFF.

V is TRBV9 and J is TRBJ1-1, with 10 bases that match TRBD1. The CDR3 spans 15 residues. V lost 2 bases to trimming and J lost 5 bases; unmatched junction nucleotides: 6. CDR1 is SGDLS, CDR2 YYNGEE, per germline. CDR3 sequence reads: CASSVADRGLTEAFF. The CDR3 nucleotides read TGTGCCAGCAGCGTCGCTGACAGGGGGCTAACTGAAGCTTTCTTT.

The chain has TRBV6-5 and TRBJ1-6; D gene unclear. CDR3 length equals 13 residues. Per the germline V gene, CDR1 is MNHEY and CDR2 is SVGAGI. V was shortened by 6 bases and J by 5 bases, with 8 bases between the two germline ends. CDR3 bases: TGTGCCAGCAGCACTCAAGATAATTCACCCCTCCACTTT. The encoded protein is CASSTQDNSPLHF.